The following is a T cell receptor (beta chain) sequence with its context. Its recognized antigen is unknown. There are no base qualities to consult, and no much larger clone falls within one base. Each collaborating institution followed its own protocols to collect whole blood in K2EDTA tubes. Collaborator samples were shipped for TCRbeta analysis as frozen whole blood, isolated PBMCs, or DNA extracted from either sample type. These data belong to a study of blood T cell repertoires in COVID-19 (dated by TCRdb to about 2020). In terms of the full investigation: Collaborator samples came from the United States, Italy and Spain and covered acute and convalescent phases of COVID-19. The material from the prospective study consisted of cDNA or gDNA derived from T cells, B-cell-depleted T cells, or PBMCs. The dataset comprised deeply sampled blood TCRbeta repertoires from subjects exposed to, actively infected with, or recovered from COVID-19. The repertoires were made available in a free public database intended to serve as a resource for research on the immune response to SARS-CoV-2. Samples were obtained from the ongoing ImmuneRACE study (first 160 participants) and from some 1,300 subjects provided by 6 global collaborators. Nearly every sample came with metadata listing a de-identified subject ID, COVID-19 status, age in years and sex. Where HLA class I and class II types were available, the types were taken from metadata supplied by the sample provider, not from assay-based typing.

TCRbeta CDR3 regions were amplified from genomic DNA by means of the immunoSEQ Assay, a bias-controlled multiplex PCR. Processing in the source paper ran as follows. Nucleated cell counts per sample were estimated from amplification of reference gene primers within the assay. Sequence reads were collapsed and filtered to measure the absolute abundance of every unique TCRbeta CDR3 rearrangement. For each sample, productive Simpson clonality was calculated by taking the square root of Simpson's diversity index across productive rearrangements. TCRdb obtained this table from immuneACCESS and retained in-frame rearrangements with V and J assigned. These tables miss some clones; where compared with another copy, unresolved V genes account for less than half of the shortfall, and the remainder is unexplained. V and J calls and clone size come straight from that table; D and trimming were deduced from the DNA. The sample table shows tens of thousands of clones, and approximately 86% are seen once. Approximately 28% of the sample goes to the ten largest clones.

The junction shows trimming of 1 base on V and 4 bases on J, plus 8 bases between the germline ends. The CDR3 has 13 amino acids, counting the end cysteine and phenylalanine. The retained sequence is limited to the CDR3, 39 bases, with the frame set at the first base. The germline V gene yields SGHTA for CDR1 and FQGTGA for CDR2. General findings and caveats noted by the study authors: How much clinical and demographic metadata was included differed by source and by participant, and the metadata was provided uncurated.

The chain couples TRBV7-3 to TRBJ2-7, with a tentative D gene TRBD1 over 5 matching bases. The receptor comes from a man aged 50-59 years with acute or convalescent COVID-19. The sequencing sample was made of peripheral blood. CDR3 sequence: CASSLNQGYEQYF. At the DNA level, the sequence is TGTGCCAGCAGCTTAAATCAGGGTTACGAGCAGTACTTC. The reference TRBV7-3 and TRBJ2-7 proteins fill in what lies around the CDR3, so the full variable domain reads GAGVSQTPSNKVTEKGKYVELRCDPISGHTALYWYRQSLGQGPEFLIYFQGTGAADDSGLPNDRFFAVRPEGSVSTLKIQRTERGDSAVYLCASSLNQGYEQYFGPGTRLTVT.